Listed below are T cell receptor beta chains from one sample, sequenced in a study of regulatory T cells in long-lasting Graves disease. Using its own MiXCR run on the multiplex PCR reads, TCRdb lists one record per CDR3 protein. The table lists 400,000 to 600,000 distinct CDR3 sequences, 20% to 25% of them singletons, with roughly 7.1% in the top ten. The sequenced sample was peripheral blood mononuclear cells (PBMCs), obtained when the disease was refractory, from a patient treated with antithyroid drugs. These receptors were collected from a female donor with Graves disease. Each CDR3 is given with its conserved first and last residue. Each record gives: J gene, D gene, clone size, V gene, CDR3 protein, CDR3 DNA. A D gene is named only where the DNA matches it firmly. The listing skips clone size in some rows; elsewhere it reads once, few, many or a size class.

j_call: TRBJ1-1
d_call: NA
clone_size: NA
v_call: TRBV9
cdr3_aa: CASSGPTANTEAFF
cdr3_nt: TGTGCCAGCAGCGGACCGACGGCAAACACTGAAGCTTTCTTT

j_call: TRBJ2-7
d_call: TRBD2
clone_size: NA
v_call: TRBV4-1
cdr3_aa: CASSQDTSGAPSYEQYF
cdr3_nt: TGCGCCAGCAGCCAAGATACTAGCGGTGCCCCCTCCTACGAGCAGTACTTC

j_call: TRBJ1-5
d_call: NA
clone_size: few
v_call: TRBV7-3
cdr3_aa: CASSSGEGQPQHF
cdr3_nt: TGTGCCAGCAGCTCCGGGGAAGGGCAGCCCCAGCATTTT

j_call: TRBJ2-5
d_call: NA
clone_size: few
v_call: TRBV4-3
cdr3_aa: CASSQEVVYEETQYF
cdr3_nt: TGCGCCAGCAGCCAAGAAGTTGTCTACGAAGAGACCCAGTACTTC

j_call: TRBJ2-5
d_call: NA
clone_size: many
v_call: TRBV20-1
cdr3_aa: CSARRGPRETQYF
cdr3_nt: TGCAGTGCTCGCAGGGGACCCCGAGAGACCCAGTACTTC

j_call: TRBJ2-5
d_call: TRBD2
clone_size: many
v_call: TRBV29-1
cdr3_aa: CSVHGSSGGGLQETQYF
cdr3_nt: TGCAGCGTTCATGGGTCTAGCGGGGGGGGCCTCCAAGAGACCCAGTACTTC

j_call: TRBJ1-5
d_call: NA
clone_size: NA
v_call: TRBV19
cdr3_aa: CASTSMRGPGQPQHF
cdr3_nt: TGTGCCAGTACCTCCATGCGGGGACCGGGACAGCCCCAGCATTTT

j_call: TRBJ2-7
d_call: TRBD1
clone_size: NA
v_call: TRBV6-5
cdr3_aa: CTSSYSTGGDIEQYF
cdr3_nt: TGTACCAGCAGTTACTCCACAGGGGGAGATATAGAGCAGTACTTC

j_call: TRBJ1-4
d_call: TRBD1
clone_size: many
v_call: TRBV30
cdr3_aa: CAWGQAGEKLFF
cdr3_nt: TGTGCCTGGGGACAGGCGGGAGAAAAACTGTTTTTT

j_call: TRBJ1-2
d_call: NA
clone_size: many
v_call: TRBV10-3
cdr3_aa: CAIGAVQYGYTF
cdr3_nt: TGTGCCATCGGGGCAGTCCAGTATGGCTACACCTTC

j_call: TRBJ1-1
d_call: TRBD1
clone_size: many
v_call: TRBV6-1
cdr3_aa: CASSTNHRGNTEAFF
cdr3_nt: TGTGCCAGCAGTACCAACCACAGGGGGAACACTGAAGCTTTCTTT

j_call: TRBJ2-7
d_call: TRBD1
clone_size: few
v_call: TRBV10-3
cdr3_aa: CAISAAGGPSEQYF
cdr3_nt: TGTGCCATCAGTGCGGCAGGGGGCCCCTCCGAGCAGTACTTC

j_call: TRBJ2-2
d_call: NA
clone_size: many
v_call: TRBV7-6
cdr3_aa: CASSLGTGFTGELFF
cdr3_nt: TGTGCCAGCAGCCTGGGGACCGGGTTTACCGGGGAGCTGTTTTTT

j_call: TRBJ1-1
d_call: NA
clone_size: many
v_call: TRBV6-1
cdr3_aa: CASSEGPTEAFF
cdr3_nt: TGTGCCAGCAGTGAAGGTCCGACTGAAGCTTTCTTT

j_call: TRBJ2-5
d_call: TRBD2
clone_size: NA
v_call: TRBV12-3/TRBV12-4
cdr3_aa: CASSSGAQETQYF
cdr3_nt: TGTGCCAGTTCTAGCGGAGCTCAAGAGACCCAGTACTTC

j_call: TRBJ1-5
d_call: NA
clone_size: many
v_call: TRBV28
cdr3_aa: CASSRQSRQPQHF
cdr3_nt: TGTGCCAGCAGCAGACAGTCGAGACAGCCCCAGCATTTT

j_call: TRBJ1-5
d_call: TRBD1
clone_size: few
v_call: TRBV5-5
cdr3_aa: CASSHRGGNQPQHF
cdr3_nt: TGTGCCAGCAGCCACAGGGGCGGCAATCAGCCCCAGCATTTT

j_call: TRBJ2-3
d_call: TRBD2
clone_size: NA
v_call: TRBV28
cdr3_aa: CASRLSGGGTDTQYF
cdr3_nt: TGTGCCAGCAGACTTAGCGGGGGGGGCACAGATACGCAGTATTTT

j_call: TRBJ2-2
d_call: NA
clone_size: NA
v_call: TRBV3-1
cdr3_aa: CASSQRGVPGELFF
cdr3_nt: TGTGCCAGCAGCCAACGCGGGGTTCCCGGGGAGCTGTTTTTT

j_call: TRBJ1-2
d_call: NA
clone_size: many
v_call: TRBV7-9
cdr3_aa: CASSLGPEDGYTF
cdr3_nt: TGTGCCAGCAGCTTAGGGCCCGAGGATGGCTACACCTTC

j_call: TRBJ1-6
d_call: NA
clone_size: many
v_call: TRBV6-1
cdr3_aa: CASSPGRVFSPLHF
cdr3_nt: TGTGCCAGCAGTCCGGGCAGGGTATTTTCACCCCTCCACTTT

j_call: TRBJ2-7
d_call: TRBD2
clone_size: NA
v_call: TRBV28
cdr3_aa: CASSLRLAGPDEQYF
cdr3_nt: TGTGCCAGCAGTCTCAGACTAGCGGGCCCTGATGAGCAGTACTTC

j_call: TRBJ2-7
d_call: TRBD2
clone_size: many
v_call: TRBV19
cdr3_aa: CASSTLAGGPYEQYF
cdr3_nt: TGTGCCAGTAGTACCTTAGCGGGAGGACCCTACGAGCAGTACTTC

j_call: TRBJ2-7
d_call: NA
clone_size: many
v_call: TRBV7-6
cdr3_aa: CASSLGPSQGSYEQYF
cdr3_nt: TGTGCCAGCAGCTTAGGGCCAAGTCAGGGGTCCTACGAGCAGTACTTC

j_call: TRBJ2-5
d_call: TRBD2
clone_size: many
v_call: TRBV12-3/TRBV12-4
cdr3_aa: CASSPRTSGGAQYF
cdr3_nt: TGTGCCAGCAGCCCGAGGACCTCGGGAGGTGCCCAGTACTTC

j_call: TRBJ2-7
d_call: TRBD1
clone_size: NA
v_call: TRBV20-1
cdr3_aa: CSARDEAGGLREQYF
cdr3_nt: TGCAGTGCTAGAGATGAGGCAGGGGGCTTGAGGGAGCAGTACTTC

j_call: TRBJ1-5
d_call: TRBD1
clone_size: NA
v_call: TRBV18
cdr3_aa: CASQPPDRGQPQHF
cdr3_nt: TGTGCCAGCCAACCTCCGGACAGGGGCCAGCCCCAGCATTTT

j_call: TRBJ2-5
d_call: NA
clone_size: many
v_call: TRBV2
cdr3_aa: CASSDVERVHGETQYF
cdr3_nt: TGTGCCAGCAGTGATGTAGAACGGGTGCACGGGGAGACCCAGTACTTC

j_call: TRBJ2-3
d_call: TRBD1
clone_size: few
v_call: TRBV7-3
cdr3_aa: CASSSGQPTDTQYF
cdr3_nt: TGTGCCAGCAGCTCGGGACAGCCCACAGATACGCAGTATTTT

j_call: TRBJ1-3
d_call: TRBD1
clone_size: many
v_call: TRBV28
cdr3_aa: CASSSHDRVSGNTIYF
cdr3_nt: TGTGCCAGCAGTTCCCACGACAGGGTCTCTGGAAACACCATATATTTT

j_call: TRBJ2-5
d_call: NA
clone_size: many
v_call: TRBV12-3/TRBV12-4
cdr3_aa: CASRVGSGGFGETQYF
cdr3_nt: TGTGCCAGCAGGGTCGGGTCAGGGGGGTTCGGAGAGACCCAGTACTTC

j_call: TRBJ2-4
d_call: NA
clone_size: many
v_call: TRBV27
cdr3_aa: CASSFGGRRNIQYF
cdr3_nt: TGTGCCAGCAGTTTTGGGGGGCGGAGAAACATTCAGTACTTC

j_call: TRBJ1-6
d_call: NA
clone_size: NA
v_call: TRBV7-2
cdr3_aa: CASSLEQGDGTEALF
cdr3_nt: TGTGCCAGCAGCTTAGAACAAGGGGACGGCACTGAAGCTCTCTTT

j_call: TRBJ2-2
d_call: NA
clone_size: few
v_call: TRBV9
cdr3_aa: CASSVEGTRRTGELFF
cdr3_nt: TGTGCCAGCAGCGTAGAGGGAACGCGACGCACCGGGGAGCTGTTTTTT

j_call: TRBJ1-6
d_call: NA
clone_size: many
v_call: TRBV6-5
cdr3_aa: CASSYRPPEQADSPLHF
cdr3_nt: TGTGCCAGCAGTTACAGGCCGCCGGAACAAGCGGATTCACCCCTCCACTTT

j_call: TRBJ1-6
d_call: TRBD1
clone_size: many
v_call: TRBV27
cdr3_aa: CASSPADRGRSPLHF
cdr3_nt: TGTGCCAGCAGCCCGGCGGACAGGGGGAGGTCACCCCTCCACTTT

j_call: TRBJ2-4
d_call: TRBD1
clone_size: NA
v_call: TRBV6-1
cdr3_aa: CASRPTGTGGENIQYF
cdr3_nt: TGTGCCAGCAGACCAACCGGGACAGGGGGCGAAAACATTCAGTACTTC

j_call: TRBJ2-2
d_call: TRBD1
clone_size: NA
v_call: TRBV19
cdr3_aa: CASSDRGPFSRGDPSTGELFF
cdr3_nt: TGTGCCAGTAGCGACAGGGGGCCCTTCTCACGGGGGGATCCGAGCACCGGGGAGCTGTTTTTT

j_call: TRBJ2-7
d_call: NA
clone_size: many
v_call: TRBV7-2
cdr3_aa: CASSPRQLTPYEQYF
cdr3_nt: TGTGCCAGCAGCCCCCGACAGCTGACCCCCTACGAGCAGTACTTC

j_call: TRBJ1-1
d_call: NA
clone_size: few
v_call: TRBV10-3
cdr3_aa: CAISDPTVNTEAFF
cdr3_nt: TGTGCCATCAGTGACCCGACAGTGAACACTGAAGCTTTCTTT

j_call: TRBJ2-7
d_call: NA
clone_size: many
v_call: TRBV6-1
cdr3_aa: CASSSRWLADSSYEQYF
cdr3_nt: TGTGCCAGCTCGTCTCGATGGCTAGCTGATAGCTCCTACGAGCAGTACTTC

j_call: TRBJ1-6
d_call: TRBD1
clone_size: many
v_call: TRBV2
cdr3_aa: CASRGTGATREYNSPLHF
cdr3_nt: TGTGCCAGCAGGGGGACAGGGGCCACGAGGGAATATAATTCACCCCTCCACTTT

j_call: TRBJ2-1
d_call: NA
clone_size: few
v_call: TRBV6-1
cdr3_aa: CASSAYNEQFF
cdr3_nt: TGTGCCAGCAGCGCCTACAATGAGCAGTTCTTC

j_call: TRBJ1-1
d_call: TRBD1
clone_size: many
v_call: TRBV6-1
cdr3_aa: CASSRDRANTEAFF
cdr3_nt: TGTGCCAGCTCCCGAGACAGGGCAAACACTGAAGCTTTCTTT

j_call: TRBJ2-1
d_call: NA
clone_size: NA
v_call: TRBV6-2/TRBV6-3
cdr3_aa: CASSYDSLHLNEQFF
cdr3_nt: TGTGCCAGCAGTTACGACTCCCTACACTTGAATGAGCAGTTCTTC

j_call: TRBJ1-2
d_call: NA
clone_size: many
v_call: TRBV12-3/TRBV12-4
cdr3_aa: CASSLYQRNYGYTF
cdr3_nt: TGTGCCAGCAGTTTGTACCAGCGCAACTATGGCTACACCTTC

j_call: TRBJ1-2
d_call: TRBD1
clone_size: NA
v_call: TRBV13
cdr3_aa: CASSLEGQGVRGYTF
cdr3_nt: TGTGCCAGCAGCTTAGAAGGACAGGGGGTTCGTGGCTACACCTTC

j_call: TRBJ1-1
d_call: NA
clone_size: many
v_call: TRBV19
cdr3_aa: CASSTWGNTEAFF
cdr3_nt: TGTGCCAGTAGTACCTGGGGGAACACTGAAGCTTTCTTT

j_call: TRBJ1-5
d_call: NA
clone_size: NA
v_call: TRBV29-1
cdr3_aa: CSVEEGYNQPQHF
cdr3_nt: TGCAGCGTTGAGGAGGGATACAATCAGCCCCAGCATTTT

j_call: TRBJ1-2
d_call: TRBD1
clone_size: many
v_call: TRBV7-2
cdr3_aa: CASSYSLATGSLGYTF
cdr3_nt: TGTGCCAGCAGCTACAGTTTAGCGACAGGGAGCCTTGGCTACACCTTC

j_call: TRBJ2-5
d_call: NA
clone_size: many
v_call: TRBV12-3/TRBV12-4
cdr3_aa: CASSLEGRQETQYF
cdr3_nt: TGTGCCAGCAGTTTAGAGGGTCGTCAAGAGACCCAGTACTTC

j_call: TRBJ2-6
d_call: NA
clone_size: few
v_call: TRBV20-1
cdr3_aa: CSAPLWATEGANVLTF
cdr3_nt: TGCAGTGCTCCATTGTGGGCTACGGAAGGGGCCAACGTCCTGACTTTC